A single sample is the source of the 15 T cell receptor beta chains below, sequenced in a study of radiation and T cells in renal cell carcinoma. Time point here: blood 2 weeks post-SBRT. Treatment indicated: 15 Gy SBRT to primary tumor, nephrectomy 4 weeks later. Clones were read by immunoSEQ multiplex PCR, and TCRdb kept only the in-frame ones, dropping some. Here the sample spans about 49,000 clones, 75% to 85% being singletons. The sample consisted of blood, taken from a patient whose treatment included radiotherapy and nephrectomy. These receptors came from an older woman with renal cell carcinoma.

V gene TRBV7-9 combines with J gene TRBJ2-1; tentative D call: TRBD2 (6 bases). From germline, CDR1 is SEHNR and CDR2 FQNEAQ (reference sequence). The CDR3 contains 14 residues. V dropped 5 bases and J dropped 10 bases, with 18 bases sitting between them. CDR3 DNA: TGTGCCAGCAGCCCCCGGTTCGGGGGTGGGGAGCAGTTCTTC. Its translation is CASSPRFGGGEQFF.

CDR3 nucleotides: TGTGCCAGCAGCCCCCGACGACAAGCGGGGGAGCAGTTCTTC. Protein sequence: CASSPRRQAGEQFF. The rearrangement uses TRBV11-3 and TRBJ2-1, with 7 bases lining up with TRBD2. Germline CDR1 reads SGHNT; CDR2 reads YENEEA. This CDR3 is built from 14 residues. V trimming: 5 bases; J trimming: 10 bases; junction bases outside the gene matches: 11.

The gene calls are TRBV7-8 and TRBJ2-3; TRBD1 matches 11 bases. Trimming at V came to 1 base and at J to 3 bases, leaving 3 bases not matched to a gene. Germline assignment: CDR1 SGHVS and CDR2 FQNEAQ. This CDR3 is built from 16 residues. The CDR3 DNA sequence: TGTGCCAGCAGCTTAGAGGGGGACAGGGGGACAGATACGCAGTATTTT. This translates into CASSLEGDRGTDTQYF.

The chain joins TRBV12-5 to TRBJ2-1, with TRBD2 matching 12 bases. Trimming took 7 bases from V and 6 from J; bases not matched to a gene: 4. CDR1 and CDR2 (germline): LGHNT, FRNRAP. This CDR3 contains 14 residues. DNA of the CDR3: TGTGCTAGTGCCCTAGCGGGGGGGGGCAATGAGCAGTTCTTC. Protein sequence: CASALAGGGNEQFF.

The chain combines TRBV7-2 with TRBJ1-1, with D possibly matching TRBD1 (6 bases). The CDR3 is 14 amino acids. CDR1 SGHTA and CDR2 FQGNSA come from the germline V gene. V lost 4 bases, J lost 3 bases, and 12 bases lay in between. CDR3 residues: CASSSGQWDTEAFF. The CDR3, as DNA: TGTGCCAGCAGCTCAGGACAGTGGGACACTGAAGCTTTCTTT. Looking up the rest from reference TRBV7-2 and TRBJ1-1 gives the full variable domain: GAGVSQSPSNKVTEKGKDVELRCDPISGHTALYWYRQSLGQGLEFLIYFQGNSAPDKSGLPSDRFSAERTGGSVSTLTIQRTQQEDSAVYLCASSSGQWDTEAFFGQGTRLTVV.

V gene TRBV27 combines with J gene TRBJ2-1; 7 bases match TRBD1. Unmatched junction bases numbered 15, after V lost 5 bases and J lost 8 bases. The V gene's germline CDR1 is MNHEY and CDR2 SMNVEV (reference sequence). The length of the CDR3 is 16 residues. The CDR3 nucleotides read TGTGCCAGCAGTCGGGGACAGACAGGATCGGGGCATGAGCAGTTCTTC. It is translated as CASSRGQTGSGHEQFF.

This clone appeared once. This sequence joins TRBV5-4 and TRBJ1-2, with D maybe TRBD1 (5 bases). This CDR3 region has 15 residues. Germline V gene data show CDR1 as SGHNT and CDR2 as YYREEE (reference sequence). V lost 6 bases to trimming and J lost 8 bases, with 23 bases between them. The CDR3 loop is CASTLVRGRARGYTF. The CDR3 region has the DNA TGTGCCAGCACCCTCGTTAGGGGTAGGGCTCGGGGCTACACCTTC.

This clone was seen a few times. CDR3 DNA sequence: TGCGCCAGCAGCCAGCCGGGACAGAGGGAAAAACTGTTTTTT. This codes for CASSQPGQREKLFF. The V and J genes are TRBV4-1 and TRBJ1-4; 7 bases are shared with TRBD1. The junction had 6 bases not matched to a gene; V was cut back by 3 bases and J by 8 bases. Germline V gives CDR1 MGHRA, CDR2 YSYEKL. CDR3 length: 14 amino acids.

The chain joins TRBV7-2 to TRBJ2-3; 7 nucleotides agree with TRBD1. This CDR3 contains 15 residues. V gave up 1 base and J gave up 4 bases; unmatched junction bases: 5. The germline CDR1 and CDR2 sequences are SGHTA and FQGNSA. For the CDR3, the DNA is TGTGCCAGCAGCTTAGACAGGGGTGGCGCAGATACGCAGTATTTT. Translating gives CASSLDRGGADTQYF.

The chain carries TRBV10-1 and TRBJ2-1; D is possibly TRBD1 (6 bases). V lost 0 bases and J lost 9, with 15 bases in between. The germline gives CDR1 WNHNN, CDR2 SYGVQD (reference sequence). CDR3 size: 15 residues. The CDR3 sequence: CASSESPARGVEQFF. CDR3 bases: TGCGCCAGCAGTGAGTCTCCGGCCAGGGGAGTTGAGCAGTTCTTC.

The chain couples TRBV4-1 to TRBJ2-3; TRBD2 matches at 8 bases. Germline V gene sequence: CDR1 MGHRA, CDR2 YSYEKL. The CDR3 is made up of 16 amino acids. Unmatched junction bases numbered 3, after V lost 1 base and J lost 0 bases. CDR3 in amino acids: CASSQVAGTSTDTQYF. The CDR3 DNA reads as TGCGCCAGCAGCCAAGTAGCGGGGACTAGCACAGATACGCAGTATTTT.

The chain has TRBV29-1 and TRBJ1-6; weak D call: TRBD1 (5 bases). The CDR3 sequence is 13 residues long. V was pared by 3 bases and J by 12 bases, with 15 bases between. Germline CDR1 SQVTM, CDR2 ANQGSEA. The CDR3 spells CSVEGGRLVPLHF. As DNA, the CDR3 is TGCAGCGTTGAGGGGGGTCGACTGGTACCCCTCCACTTT.

This chain uses TRBV6-1 with TRBJ1-4; 7 bases are shared with TRBD1. The CDR3 extends over 14 amino acids. Trimming cost V 4 bases and J 8 bases; bases outside gene matches: 7. CDR1 MNHNS and CDR2 SASEGT come from the germline V gene. This CDR3 is CASSGSGGEEKLFF. The CDR3 nucleotides are TGTGCCAGCAGTGGGTCAGGGGGGGAAGAAAAACTGTTTTTT.

The chain combines TRBV6-1 with TRBJ1-5; no clear D. This CDR3 has 15 amino acids. Looked up from germline, CDR1 is MNHNS and CDR2 is SASEGT. V was trimmed by 4 bases and J by 1 base, leaving 11 bases between them. The chain's CDR3 is CASSATHGSNQPQHF. DNA of the CDR3: TGTGCCAGCAGTGCGACTCACGGGAGCAATCAGCCCCAGCATTTT.

J is TRBJ2-7 and V is TRBV18; 7 nucleotides agree with TRBD2. CDR1 and CDR2 (germline): KGHSH, LQKENI. The trim removed 4 bases at V and 2 bases at J, leaving 8 bases unmatched. CDR3 length: 15 residues. Here the CDR3 reads CASSRFGEGTYEQYF. The CDR3 DNA sequence: TGTGCCAGCTCACGATTTGGGGAGGGTACCTACGAGCAGTACTTC.